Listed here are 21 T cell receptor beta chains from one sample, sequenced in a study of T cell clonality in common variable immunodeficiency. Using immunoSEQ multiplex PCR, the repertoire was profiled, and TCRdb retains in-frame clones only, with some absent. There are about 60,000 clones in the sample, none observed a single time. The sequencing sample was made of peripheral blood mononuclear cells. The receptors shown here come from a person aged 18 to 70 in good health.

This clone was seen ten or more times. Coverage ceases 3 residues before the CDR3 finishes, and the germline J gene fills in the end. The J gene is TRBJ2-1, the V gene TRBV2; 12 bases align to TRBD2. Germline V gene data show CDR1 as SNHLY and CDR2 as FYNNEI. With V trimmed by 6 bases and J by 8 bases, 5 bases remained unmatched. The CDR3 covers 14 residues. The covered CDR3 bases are TGTGCCAGCAGCCTAGCGGGAGGGCTCCATGAG. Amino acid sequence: CASSLAGGLHE. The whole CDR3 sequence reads CASSLAGGLHEQFF.

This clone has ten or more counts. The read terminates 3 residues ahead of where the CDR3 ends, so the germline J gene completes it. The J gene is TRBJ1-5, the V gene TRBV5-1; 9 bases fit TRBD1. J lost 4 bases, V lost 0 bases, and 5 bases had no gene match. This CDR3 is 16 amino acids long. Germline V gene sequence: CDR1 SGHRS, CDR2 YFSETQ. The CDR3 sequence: CASSLGVTGGNQPQHF. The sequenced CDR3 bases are TGCGCCAGCAGCTTGGGGGTGACAGGGGGGAATCAGCCC.

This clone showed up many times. Partial CDR3 DNA: TGCAGTGCTCCACCTAGCGGGAGAGGCACAGATACG. Residues: CSAPPSGRGTDT. The CDR3 in full is CSAPPSGRGTDTQYF. V usage is TRBV20-1 and J usage is TRBJ2-3; 10 bases map to TRBD2. The DNA ends 3 residues before the CDR3 does, and the rest of the CDR3 is filled in from the germline J gene. After removal of 5 bases from V and 1 base from J, the junction contained 6 bases not matched to a gene. The CDR3 runs to 15 residues. CDR1 is DFQATT and CDR2 is SNEGSKA in the germline V gene (reference sequence).

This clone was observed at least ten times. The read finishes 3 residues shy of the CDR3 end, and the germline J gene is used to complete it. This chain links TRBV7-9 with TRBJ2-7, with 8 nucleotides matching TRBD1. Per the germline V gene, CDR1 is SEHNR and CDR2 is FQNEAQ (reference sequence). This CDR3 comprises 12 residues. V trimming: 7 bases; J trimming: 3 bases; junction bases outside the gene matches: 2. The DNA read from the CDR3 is TGTGCCAGCATCGGACAGGGCTACGAG. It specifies CASIGQGYE. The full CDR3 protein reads CASIGQGYEQYF. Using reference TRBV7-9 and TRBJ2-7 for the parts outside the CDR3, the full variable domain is DTGVSQNPRHKITKRGQNVTFRCDPISEHNRLYWYRQTLGQGPEFLTYFQNEAQLEKSRLLSDRFSAERPKGSFSTLEIQRTEQGDSAMYLCASIGQGYEQYFGPGTRLTVT.

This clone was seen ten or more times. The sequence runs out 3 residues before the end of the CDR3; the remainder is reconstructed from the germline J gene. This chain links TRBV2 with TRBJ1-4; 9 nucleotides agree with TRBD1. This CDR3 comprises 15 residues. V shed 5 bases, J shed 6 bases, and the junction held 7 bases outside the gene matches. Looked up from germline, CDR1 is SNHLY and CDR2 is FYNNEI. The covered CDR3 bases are TGTGCCAGCAGTTATCTGGACAGGGGAGATGAAAAA. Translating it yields CASSYLDRGDEK. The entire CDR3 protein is CASSYLDRGDEKLFF.

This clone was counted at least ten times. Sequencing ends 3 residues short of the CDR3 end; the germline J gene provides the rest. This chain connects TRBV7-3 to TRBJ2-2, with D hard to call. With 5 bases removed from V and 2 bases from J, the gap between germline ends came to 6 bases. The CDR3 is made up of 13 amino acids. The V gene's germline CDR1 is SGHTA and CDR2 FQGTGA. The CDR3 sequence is CASSRSNTGELFF. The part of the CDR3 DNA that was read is TGTGCCAGCAGCCGAAGCAACACCGGGGAG.

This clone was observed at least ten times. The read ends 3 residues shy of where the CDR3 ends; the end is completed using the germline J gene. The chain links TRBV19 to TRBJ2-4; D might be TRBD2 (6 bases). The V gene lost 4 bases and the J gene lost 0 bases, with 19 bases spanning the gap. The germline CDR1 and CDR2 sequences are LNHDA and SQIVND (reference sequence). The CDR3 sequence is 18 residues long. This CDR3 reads CASSTPPRAGLAKNIQYF. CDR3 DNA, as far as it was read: TGTGCCAGTAGTACTCCCCCTCGGGCGGGACTAGCCAAAAACATT.

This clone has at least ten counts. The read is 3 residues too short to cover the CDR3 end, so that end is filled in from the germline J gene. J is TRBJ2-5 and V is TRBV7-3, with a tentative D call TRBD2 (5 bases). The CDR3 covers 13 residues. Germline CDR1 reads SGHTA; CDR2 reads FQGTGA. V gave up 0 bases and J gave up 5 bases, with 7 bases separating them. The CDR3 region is CASSLTPGETQYF. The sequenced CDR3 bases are TGTGCCAGCAGCTTAACGCCGGGGGAGACC.

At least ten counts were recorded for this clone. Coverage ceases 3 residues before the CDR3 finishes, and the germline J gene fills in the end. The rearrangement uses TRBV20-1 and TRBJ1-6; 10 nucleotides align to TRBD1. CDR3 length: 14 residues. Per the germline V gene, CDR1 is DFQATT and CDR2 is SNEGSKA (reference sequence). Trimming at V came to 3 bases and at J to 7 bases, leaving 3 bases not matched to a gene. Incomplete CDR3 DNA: TGCAGTGCTAGTCGGGGACAGGGGAATTCACCC. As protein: CSASRGQGNSP. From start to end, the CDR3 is CSASRGQGNSPLHF.

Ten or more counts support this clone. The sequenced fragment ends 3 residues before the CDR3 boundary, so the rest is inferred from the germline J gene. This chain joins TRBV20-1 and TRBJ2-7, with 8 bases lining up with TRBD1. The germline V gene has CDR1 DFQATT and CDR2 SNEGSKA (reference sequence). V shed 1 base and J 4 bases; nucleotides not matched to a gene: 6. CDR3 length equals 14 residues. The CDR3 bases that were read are TGCAGTGCTAGAGGGGCCAGGGGGCAATACGAG. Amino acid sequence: CSARGARGQYE. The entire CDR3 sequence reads CSARGARGQYEQYF.

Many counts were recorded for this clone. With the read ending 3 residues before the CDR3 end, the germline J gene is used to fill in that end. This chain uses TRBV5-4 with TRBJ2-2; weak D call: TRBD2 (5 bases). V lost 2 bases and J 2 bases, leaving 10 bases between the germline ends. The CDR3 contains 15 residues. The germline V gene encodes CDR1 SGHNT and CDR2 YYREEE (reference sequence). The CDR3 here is CASSFGGPNTGELFF. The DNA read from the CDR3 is TGTGCCAGCAGCTTCGGCGGGCCAAACACCGGGGAG. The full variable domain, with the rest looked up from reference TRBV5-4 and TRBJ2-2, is ETGVTQSPTHLIKTRGQQVTLRCSSQSGHNTVSWYQQALGQGPQFIFQYYREEENGRGNFPPRFSGLQFPNYSSELNVNALELDDSALYLCASSFGGPNTGELFFGEGSRLTVL.

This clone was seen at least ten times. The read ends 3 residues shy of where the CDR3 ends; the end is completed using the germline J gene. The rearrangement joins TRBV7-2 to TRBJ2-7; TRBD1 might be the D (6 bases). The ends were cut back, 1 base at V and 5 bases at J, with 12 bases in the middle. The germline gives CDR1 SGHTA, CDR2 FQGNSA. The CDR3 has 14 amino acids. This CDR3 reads CASSLGSPGDEQYF. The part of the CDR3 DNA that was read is TGTGCCAGCAGCTTAGGCAGCCCAGGGGACGAG.

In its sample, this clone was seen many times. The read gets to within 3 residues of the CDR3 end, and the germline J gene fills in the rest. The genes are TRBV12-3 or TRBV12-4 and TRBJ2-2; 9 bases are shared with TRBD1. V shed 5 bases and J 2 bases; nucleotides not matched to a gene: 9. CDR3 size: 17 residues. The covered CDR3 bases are TGTGCCAGCAGTCCCACTCTGGGACAGGGTAACACCGGGGAG. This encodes CASSPTLGQGNTGE. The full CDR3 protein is CASSPTLGQGNTGELFF.

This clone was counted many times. The CDR3: CASSGHSLSNQPQHF. The covered CDR3 bases are TGTGCCAGCAGTGGGCACAGCTTGAGCAATCAGCCC. The genes are TRBV2 and TRBJ1-5; D not resolved. The read stops 3 residues short of the end of the CDR3; the missing end is completed from the germline J gene. Germline V gene lookup returns CDR1 SNHLY and CDR2 FYNNEI. V was clipped by 4 bases and J by 1 base, with 11 bases between them. CDR3 length: 15 amino acids.

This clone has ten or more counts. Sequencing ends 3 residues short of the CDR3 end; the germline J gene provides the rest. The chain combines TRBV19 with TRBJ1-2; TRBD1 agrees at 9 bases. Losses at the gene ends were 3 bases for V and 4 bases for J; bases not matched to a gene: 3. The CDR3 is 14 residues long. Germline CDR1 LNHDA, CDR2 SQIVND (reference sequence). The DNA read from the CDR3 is TGTGCCAGTAGTATGGCGGGACAGGGCTATGGC. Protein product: CASSMAGQGYG. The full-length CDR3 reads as CASSMAGQGYGYTF.

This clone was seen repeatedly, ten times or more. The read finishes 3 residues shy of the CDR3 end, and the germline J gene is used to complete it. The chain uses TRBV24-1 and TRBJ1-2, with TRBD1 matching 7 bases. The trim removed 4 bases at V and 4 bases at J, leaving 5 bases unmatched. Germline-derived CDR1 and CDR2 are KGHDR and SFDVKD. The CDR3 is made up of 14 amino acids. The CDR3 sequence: CATSDPGQPYGYTF. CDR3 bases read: TGTGCCACCAGTGACCCGGGACAGCCCTATGGC.

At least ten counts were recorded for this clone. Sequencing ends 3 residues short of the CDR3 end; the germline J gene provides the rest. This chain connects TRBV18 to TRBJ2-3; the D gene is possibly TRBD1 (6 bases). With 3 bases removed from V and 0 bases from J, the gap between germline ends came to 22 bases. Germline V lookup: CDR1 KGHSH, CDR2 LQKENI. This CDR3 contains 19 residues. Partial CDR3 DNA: TGTGCCAGCTCACCCCGACAGGCCCTGACTTGGGGAAGCACAGATACG. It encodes CASSPRQALTWGSTDT. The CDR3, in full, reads CASSPRQALTWGSTDTQYF. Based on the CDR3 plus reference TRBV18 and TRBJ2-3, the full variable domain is NAGVMQNPRHLVRRRGQEARLRCSPMKGHSHVYWYRQLPEEGLKFMVYLQKENIIDESGMPKERFSAEFPKEGPSILRIQQVVRGDSAAYFCASSPRQALTWGSTDTQYFGPGTRLTVL.

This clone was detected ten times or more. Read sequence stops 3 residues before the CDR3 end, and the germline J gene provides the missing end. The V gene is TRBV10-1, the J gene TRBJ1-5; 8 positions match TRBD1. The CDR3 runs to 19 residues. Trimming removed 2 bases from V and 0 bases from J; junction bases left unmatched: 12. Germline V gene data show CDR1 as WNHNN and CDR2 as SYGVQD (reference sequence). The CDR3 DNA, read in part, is TGCGCCAGCAGTGAGCCGGGGACAGGCCTTCACTCTAGCAATCAGCCC. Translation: CASSEPGTGLHSSNQP. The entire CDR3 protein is CASSEPGTGLHSSNQPQHF.

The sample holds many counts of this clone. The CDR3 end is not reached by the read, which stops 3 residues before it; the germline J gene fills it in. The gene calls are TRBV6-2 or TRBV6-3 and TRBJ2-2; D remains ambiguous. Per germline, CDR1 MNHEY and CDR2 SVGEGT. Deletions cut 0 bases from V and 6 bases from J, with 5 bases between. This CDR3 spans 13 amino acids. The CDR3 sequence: CASSYSTPGELFF. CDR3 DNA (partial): TGTGCCAGCAGTTACTCGACTCCCGGGGAG.

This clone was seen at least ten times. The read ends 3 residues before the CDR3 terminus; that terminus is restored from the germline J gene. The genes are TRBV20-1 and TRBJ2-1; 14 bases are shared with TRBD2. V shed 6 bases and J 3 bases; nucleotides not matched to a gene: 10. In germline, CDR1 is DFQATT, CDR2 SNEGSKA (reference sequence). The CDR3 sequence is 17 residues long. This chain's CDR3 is CSAGGTSGSSRYNEQFF. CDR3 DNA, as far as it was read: TGCAGTGCCGGCGGGACTAGCGGGAGCTCGCGCTACAATGAG.

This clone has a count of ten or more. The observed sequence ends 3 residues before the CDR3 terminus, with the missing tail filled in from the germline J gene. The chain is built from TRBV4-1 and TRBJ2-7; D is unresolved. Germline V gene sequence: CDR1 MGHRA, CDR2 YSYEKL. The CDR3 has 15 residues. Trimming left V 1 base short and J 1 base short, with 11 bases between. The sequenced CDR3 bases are TGCGCCAGCAGCCAAGCTCCCCCGACATCCTACGAG. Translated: CASSQAPPTSYE. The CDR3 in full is CASSQAPPTSYEQYF.